The clone carrying this T cell receptor beta chain has a count of ten or more. Antigen: not known. This entry comes from a study of identical twins. Points from the study as a whole: Abundant beta clonotypes from cord blood bore fewer insertions; memory repertoires lacked this pattern. Out-of-frame TCR alpha sharing observed in monozygotic twins exceeded model estimates.

Deletions cut 5 bases from V and 4 bases from J, with 16 bases between. The CDR3 spans 15 residues. Germline V CDR1 and CDR2: MNHEY, SMNVEV (reference sequence). From the 5' RACE reads, TCRdb called clonotypes with MiXCR, one entry per CDR3 protein. The repertoire holds 570,000 or so distinct CDR3 sequences, with roughly 9.9% as singletons. Everyone who gave samples was a healthy Caucasian. Separately, the same data were catalogued under a study of yellow fever vaccine responses in identical twins.

The rearrangement links TRBV27 to TRBJ2-3; tentatively, D is TRBD2 (5 bases). The sequencing input was PBMCs. The clonotype comes from a woman aged 18-30 years in good health. The CDR3 reads CASSASWRWADTQYF. Here the CDR3 DNA reads TGTGCCAGCAGTGCTAGCTGGCGGTGGGCAGATACGCAGTATTTT.